This TCR beta chain was identified in a study of T-cell reconstitution after alpha-beta-depleted transplantation in children. Molecular barcoding with unique molecular identifiers was used for the TCRbeta library. Via MiXCR, TCRdb re-called the PCR reads, giving one row per CDR3 protein. In the table there are around 76,000 distinct CDR3 sequences, around 18% of which are singletons. This CDR3 is 15 amino acids long. The germline V gene encodes CDR1 WSHSY and CDR2 SAAADI. Losses at the gene ends were 4 bases for V and 7 bases for J; bases not matched to a gene: 7. The chain uses TRBV10-2 and TRBJ2-1, with 10 bases identical to TRBD1. The clonotype comes from a male patient aged 2-15 years who had a stem cell transplant for acute lymphoblastic leukemia, so the T cells may come from the graft donor. The source material was PBMCs, mostly from graft donor cells, sampled 360 days after TCRalphabeta/CD19-depleted stem cell transplant. CDR3 region: CASSARTGGPNEQFF. The CDR3 nucleotides read TGCGCCAGCAGTGCCCGGACAGGGGGTCCAAATGAGCAGTTCTTC.